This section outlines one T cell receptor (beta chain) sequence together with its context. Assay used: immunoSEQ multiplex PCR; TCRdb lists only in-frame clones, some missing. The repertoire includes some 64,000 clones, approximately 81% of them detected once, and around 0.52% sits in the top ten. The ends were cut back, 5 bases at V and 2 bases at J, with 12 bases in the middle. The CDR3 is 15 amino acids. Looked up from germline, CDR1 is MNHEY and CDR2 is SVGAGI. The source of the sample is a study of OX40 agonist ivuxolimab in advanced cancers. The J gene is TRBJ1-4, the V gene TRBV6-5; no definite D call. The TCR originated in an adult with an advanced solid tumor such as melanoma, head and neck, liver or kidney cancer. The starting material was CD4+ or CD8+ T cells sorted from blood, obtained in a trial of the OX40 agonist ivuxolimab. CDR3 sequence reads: CASSMEPWTNEKLFF. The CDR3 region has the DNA TGTGCCAGCAGTATGGAGCCCTGGACTAATGAAAAACTGTTTTTT.